This T cell receptor beta chain was retrieved from a study of beta chain features in type 1 diabetes. General study findings and limits: Significant though moderate, a shortening of TCRB CDR3s appeared in all four CD4+ subsets of Type 1 diabetes patients.

All of the isolated RNA was reverse transcribed, so expressed TCRB transcripts were sequenced. Assay: immunoSEQ multiplex PCR; the TCRdb copy retains only in-frame clones and omits some. This table holds over 200,000 clones, 9.5% to 13% found once. About this clone: The antigen remains unidentified.

The J segment lost 0 bases and the V segment lost 4 bases, leaving 6 bases of the junction unmatched. This CDR3 is 15 amino acids long. Germline CDR1 reads SGHNT; CDR2 reads YYREEE (reference sequence). Sequencing was carried out using naive CD4+ T cells from blood. The sequence was obtained from a young man with type 1 diabetes. The chain uses TRBV5-4 and TRBJ1-1; 7 bases align to TRBD1. CDR3 DNA: TGTGCCAGCAGCCCTATGACAGGGATGAACACTGAAGCTTTCTTT. Its protein product is CASSPMTGMNTEAFF.